These 7 T cell receptor beta chains share one sample of origin, sequenced in a study of shared clonotypes between healthy human individuals. Assay used: immunoSEQ multiplex PCR; TCRdb lists only in-frame clones, some missing. The sample has hundreds of thousands of clones, 95% to 98% seen once. The specimen was naive CD4+ T cells sorted from blood. Subset meaning: CD45RA+ positively selected. These receptor sequences come from a woman in her 30s in good health.

The chain combines TRBV6-1 with TRBJ1-2, with D possibly being TRBD1 (5 bases). The germline V gene encodes CDR1 MNHNS and CDR2 SASEGT. The CDR3 extends over 13 amino acids. V was clipped by 2 bases and J by 2 bases, with 6 bases between them. CDR3 sequence: CASSEQGNYGYTF. CDR3 DNA: TGTGCCAGCAGTGAACAGGGAAACTATGGCTACACCTTC.

J is TRBJ1-5 and V is TRBV19; no definite D call. The CDR3 is 13 amino acids. V lost 0 bases and J 9 bases, leaving 9 bases between the germline ends. Germline V CDR1 and CDR2: LNHDA, SQIVND (reference sequence). The CDR3 DNA is TGTGCCAGTAGTATAGACTCTGGGTCGCCCCAGCATTTT. It yields the protein CASSIDSGSPQHF.

V and J are TRBV7-6 and TRBJ2-7; 12 positions agree with TRBD2. V lost 4 bases to trimming and J lost 6 bases; unmatched junction nucleotides: 7. Germline V gene data show CDR1 as SGHVS and CDR2 as FNYEAQ. The CDR3 totals 15 residues. CDR3 nucleotide sequence: TGTGCCAGCAGCTCGACTAGCGGGAGCGGCGGCGAGCAGTACTTC. It is translated as CASSSTSGSGGEQYF.

A single count supports this clone. The chain is built from TRBV10-3 and TRBJ2-1, with D uncertain. V was pared by 9 bases and J by 6 bases, with 12 bases between. The germline V gene has CDR1 ENHRY and CDR2 SYGVKD. The CDR3 is made up of 12 amino acids. CDR3 coding DNA: TGTGCCATACGGACGGGCCCCAATGAGCAGTTCTTC. Its protein is CAIRTGPNEQFF.

The CDR3 DNA reads as TGTGCCAGCTCACCAACGAGCCCTCTAGGGTTGTACTTC. Protein: CASSPTSPLGLYF. The genes are TRBV18 and TRBJ2-7; D gene uncertain. CDR1 and CDR2 from the germline V gene are KGHSH and LQKENI. The CDR3 is made up of 13 amino acids. Trimming cost V 2 bases and J 12 bases, with 17 bases left between them.

The chain couples TRBV7-2 to TRBJ1-1; unclear D gene. Germline values: CDR1 SGHTA, CDR2 FQGNSA. The CDR3 sequence is 14 residues long. V lost 3 bases, J lost 0 bases, and 8 bases lay in between. The CDR3 sequence is CASSLNHMNTEAFF. The CDR3 coding sequence is TGTGCCAGCAGCTTGAATCACATGAACACTGAAGCTTTCTTT. The full variable domain, with the rest looked up from reference TRBV7-2 and TRBJ1-1, is GAGVSQSPSNKVTEKGKDVELRCDPISGHTALYWYRQSLGQGLEFLIYFQGNSAPDKSGLPSDRFSAERTGGSVSTLTIQRTQQEDSAVYLCASSLNHMNTEAFFGQGTRLTVV.

The V call is TRBV29-1, the J call TRBJ2-1; D gene ambiguous. V lost 4 bases to trimming and J lost 6 bases, with 16 bases between them. Germline loops: CDR1 SQVTM, CDR2 ANQGSEA. The CDR3 loop spans 14 amino acids. As DNA, the CDR3 is TGCAGCGTTGTTCTGCCCACCGGAAGCAATGAGCAGTTCTTC. Translation: CSVVLPTGSNEQFF.